This T cell receptor beta chain was documented in a study of blood T cell repertoires in COVID-19. On the study more broadly: The analysed material was cDNA or gDNA that came from T cells, B-cell-depleted T cells, or PBMCs.

Cohorts were assigned according to the clinical history that participants reported. This CDR3 spans 16 amino acids. Germline values: CDR1 KGHSH, CDR2 LQKENI. V lost 3 bases, J lost 4 bases, and 18 bases lay in between. Original analysis: Using reference gene primer amplification, nucleated cell counts were estimated. Libraries were prepared by immunoSEQ multiplex PCR; TCRdb keeps only in-frame clonotypes and omits some of them. The D gene and trimming were derived from the DNA, and the V and J assignments and clone size from that table. The profile shows under 500,000 clones, roughly nine tenths of them singletons.

What was sequenced was PBMCs or T cells enriched from blood (not recorded which). The chain joins TRBV18 to TRBJ1-2; possibly TRBD1 for D (6 bases). The clonotype was recovered from a woman aged 18-29 years with acute COVID-19. This chain's CDR3 is CASSPGRQDVSYGYTF. CDR3 bases: TGTGCCAGCTCACCCGGCAGACAGGATGTAAGCTATGGCTACACCTTC. Combining the CDR3 with reference TRBV18 and TRBJ1-2 gives the whole variable domain NAGVMQNPRHLVRRRGQEARLRCSPMKGHSHVYWYRQLPEEGLKFMVYLQKENIIDESGMPKERFSAEFPKEGPSILRIQQVVRGDSAAYFCASSPGRQDVSYGYTFGSGTRLTVV.